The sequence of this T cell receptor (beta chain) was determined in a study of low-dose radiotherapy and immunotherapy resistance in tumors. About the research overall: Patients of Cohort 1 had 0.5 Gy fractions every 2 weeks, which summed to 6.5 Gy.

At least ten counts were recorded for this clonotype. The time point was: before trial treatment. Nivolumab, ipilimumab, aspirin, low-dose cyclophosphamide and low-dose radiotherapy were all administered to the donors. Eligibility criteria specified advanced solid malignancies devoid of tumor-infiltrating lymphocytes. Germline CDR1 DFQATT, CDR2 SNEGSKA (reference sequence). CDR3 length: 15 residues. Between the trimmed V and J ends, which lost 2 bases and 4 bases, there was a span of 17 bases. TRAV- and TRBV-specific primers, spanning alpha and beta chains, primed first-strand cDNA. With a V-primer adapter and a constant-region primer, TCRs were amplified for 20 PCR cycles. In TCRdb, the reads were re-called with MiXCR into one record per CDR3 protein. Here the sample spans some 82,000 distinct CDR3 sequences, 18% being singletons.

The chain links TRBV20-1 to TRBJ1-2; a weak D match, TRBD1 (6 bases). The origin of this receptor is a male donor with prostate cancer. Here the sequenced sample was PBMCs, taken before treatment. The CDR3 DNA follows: TGCAGTGCTAGACCTAACAGGGAATGGCTCTATGGCTACACCTTC. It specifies CSARPNREWLYGYTF.